This is a list of T cell receptor beta chains from one sample in a study of T cell repertoires in cytomegalovirus infection. Antigens for these TCRs are unknown. One entry per CDR3 protein results from TCRdb running MiXCR on the reads. Found here are just under 500,000 distinct CDR3 sequences, roughly 34% of them singletons; the top ten hold about 17%. This specimen consisted of cultured PBMCs, obtained from culture after CMV antigen stimulation. These receptors all stem from a human donor in good health (CMV status not recorded). Some clones in this sample may be carry-over from other donors' samples. CDR3s include the opening cysteine and the closing phenylalanine or tryptophan. Only some rows state a clone size, as once, few, many or a class for expanded clones.

TRBV7-8	many	CASSLAFRVGEKLFF
TRBV4-3	few	CASSDQTQESYNSPLHF
TRBV24-1	-	CATRDRRLNTEAFF
TRBV2	-	CASSRAVTQPQHF
TRBV24-1	-	CATSDSAGTGYYGYTF
TRBV6-1	-	CASSAGTSGNIQYF
TRBV3-1	-	CASSQDPQGLYIQYF
TRBV7-9	-	CASSLGTGVHGYTF
TRBV27	-	CASSPYITSDLTGELFF
TRBV2	-	CASSEAGQGEKLFF